Listed below are T cell receptor beta chains from one sample, sequenced in a study of blood T cell repertoires in COVID-19. The method was immunoSEQ multiplex PCR; TCRdb's version includes in-frame clones alone and lacks a portion of them. This sample carries roughly 300,000 clones, around 87% of them seen once, and the ten largest clones take around 8%. The specimen was peripheral blood. Receptor source: a woman aged 45-59 years who had recovered from COVID-19. CDR3s include the opening cysteine and the closing phenylalanine or tryptophan. The order of the fields is CDR3 DNA, CDR3 protein, J gene, clone size, D gene, V gene. The D gene is left open where the match is weak. Clone size, where shown, is once, few, many, or a class for clones that have expanded.

TGTGCCAGTAGTTCCGCCACTAGCGGGCTTTATGAGCAGTTCTTC | CASSSATSGLYEQFF | TRBJ2-1 | . | TRBD2 | TRBV19
TGTGCCATCAGTCGTAGCGGGAGCGCCGGAGATACGCAGTATTTT | CAISRSGSAGDTQYF | TRBJ2-3 | once | TRBD2 | TRBV10-3
TGTGCCAGCTCACCCGGGACAGTGCGAGAGACCCAGTACTTC | CASSPGTVRETQYF | TRBJ2-5 | . | TRBD1 | TRBV18
TGCGCCAGCAGCACCTCCGGGACAGTCTACGAGCAGTACTTC | CASSTSGTVYEQYF | TRBJ2-7 | . | TRBD1 | TRBV5-1
TGCGCCAGCAGCCAAATGCTAGCGGGTGGCTTTGAGCAGTTCTTC | CASSQMLAGGFEQFF | TRBJ2-1 | . | TRBD2 | TRBV4-3
TGTGCCAGCAGCTTATCGTCCTTAAGCAATCAGCCCCAGCATTTT | CASSLSSLSNQPQHF | TRBJ1-5 | . | . | TRBV7-2
TGTGCCACCAGCAGAGGCGCCGACAGGGTGAACGGTGAAGCTTTCTTT | CATSRGADRVNGEAFF | TRBJ1-1 | . | TRBD1 | TRBV15
TGTGCCAGCAGTTTGACTTGTGCTAGCGGGAGGTGCGAGCAGTTCTTC | CASSLTCASGRCEQFF | TRBJ2-1 | . | TRBD2 | TRBV28
TGTGCCATCAGGACCGGGACAGGGGACACTGAAGCTTTCTTT | CAIRTGTGDTEAFF | TRBJ1-1 | . | TRBD1 | TRBV10-3
TGTGCCAGCACCCCCGAGATATGGGGAGGGCACCAAGAGACCCAGTACTTC | CASTPEIWGGHQETQYF | TRBJ2-5 | few | TRBD2 | TRBV7-9
TGTGCCATCAGTGGGACAGGGGCCCAGTACTTC | CAISGTGAQYF | TRBJ2-7 | . | TRBD1 | TRBV10-3
TGTGCCAGCAGTCAACGGGGGGGCAGCGGCACTGAAGCTTTCTTT | CASSQRGGSGTEAFF | TRBJ1-1 | . | . | TRBV6-5
TGTGCCAGCAGCTCGTATAGCAATCAGCCCCAGCATTTT | CASSSYSNQPQHF | TRBJ1-5 | . | . | TRBV3-1/TRBV3-2
TGCGCCAGCAGCTTGGCCAGGCCTAGCGGGGGGACAGATACGCAGTATTTT | CASSLARPSGGTDTQYF | TRBJ2-3 | once | TRBD2 | TRBV5-1
TGTGCCAGCAGCCTAGGGACAGCCTCTGGGGCCAACGTCCTGACTTTC | CASSLGTASGANVLTF | TRBJ2-6 | . | TRBD1 | TRBV5-4
TGCGCCAGCAGCTTGAGGGACACCTACGAGCAGTACTTC | CASSLRDTYEQYF | TRBJ2-7 | . | . | TRBV5-1
TGCGCCAGCAGCTGGGACCGGGGGACGGGGGGACTCTATGGCTACACCTTC | CASSWDRGTGGLYGYTF | TRBJ1-2 | once | . | TRBV5-1
TGCGCCAGCAGAGTAGCGGGAGGTGGCTACAATGAGCAGTTCTTC | CASRVAGGGYNEQFF | TRBJ2-1 | . | TRBD2 | TRBV4-1
TGTGCCAGCAGTCGGGGTGCCCCTCCTCCCGGGACCCAGTACTTC | CASSRGAPPPGTQYF | TRBJ2-5 | . | . | TRBV6-2/TRBV6-3
TGTGCCAGCTCACCGGAGGGCCCCCTGGCTAGCACAGATACGCAGTATTTT | CASSPEGPLASTDTQYF | TRBJ2-3 | . | . | TRBV18
TGTGCCAGCAGCCAGACCGTACAGCTGAACTATGGCTACACCTTC | CASSQTVQLNYGYTF | TRBJ1-2 | . | . | TRBV6-5
TGTGCCAGCAGCCAAGATCCTGCAGGTGCCGGCACAGATACGCAGTATTTT | CASSQDPAGAGTDTQYF | TRBJ2-3 | . | . | TRBV3-1/TRBV3-2
TGTGCCAGCAGCAGACAGGTTTTGGATTCACCCCTCCACTTT | CASSRQVLDSPLHF | TRBJ1-6 | . | . | TRBV6-5
TGTGCCAGCAGCGCAAACAGAAACTATGGCTACACCTTC | CASSANRNYGYTF | TRBJ1-2 | once | . | TRBV6-2/TRBV6-3
TGTGCCAGCAGCTTAGCTGGAGCCTACGAGCAGTACTTC | CASSLAGAYEQYF | TRBJ2-7 | . | . | TRBV7-8
TGTGCCAGCAGTGAAACCGGGAGACAGCTCAATTCACCCCTCCACTTT | CASSETGRQLNSPLHF | TRBJ1-6 | . | . | TRBV2
TGTGCCAGCAGCTCTCGGGCTAGCGGTCACAATGAGCAGTTCTTC | CASSSRASGHNEQFF | TRBJ2-1 | . | TRBD2 | TRBV7-8
TGTGCCTGGAGTCGCCGGGGAGGAGGGGAGACCCAGTACTTC | CAWSRRGGGETQYF | TRBJ2-5 | . | . | TRBV30
TGTGCCAGCATGGGCAGGGATAACTATGGCTACACCTTC | CASMGRDNYGYTF | TRBJ1-2 | . | . | TRBV6-6
TGCGCCAGCAGCTTGGAACAGTCCATGAACACTGAAGCTTTCTTT | CASSLEQSMNTEAFF | TRBJ1-1 | . | . | TRBV5-1
TGTGCCAGCAGTTCAACCTTGGGACAGGTTAATGAAAAACTGTTTTTT | CASSSTLGQVNEKLFF | TRBJ1-4 | . | TRBD1 | TRBV28
TGTGCCAGCAGCTATTTTGTGGGAGGAACCGGGGAGCTGTTTTTT | CASSYFVGGTGELFF | TRBJ2-2 | once | . | TRBV11-2
TGCAGCGTTGAGGGAGGGGCGGCAGGGAGCACAGATACGCAGTATTTT | CSVEGGAAGSTDTQYF | TRBJ2-3 | . | TRBD2 | TRBV29-1
TGTGCCAGCTCCCCCGGGTTGGGACAGGGTTTTGAAGCTTTCTTT | CASSPGLGQGFEAFF | TRBJ1-1 | . | TRBD1 | TRBV18
TGCGCCAGCAGGTTGGAGGGGGCTAATGAGCAGTTCTTC | CASRLEGANEQFF | TRBJ2-1 | few | . | TRBV4-1
TGTGCCAGCAGTTTGAAGAGTCAGCCCCAGCATTTT | CASSLKSQPQHF | TRBJ1-5 | . | . | TRBV28
TGTGCCTGGAGTCATCTTTCAGGGCGGGGCACTGAAGCTTTCTTT | CAWSHLSGRGTEAFF | TRBJ1-1 | . | . | TRBV30
TGTGCCAGTAGTCCCCTCGGGCGGGAGGGTGACGAGCAGTACTTC | CASSPLGREGDEQYF | TRBJ2-7 | . | TRBD2 | TRBV19
TGTGCCAGCAGAGTACGACAGAGCTCCTACAATGAGCAGTTCTTC | CASRVRQSSYNEQFF | TRBJ2-1 | . | . | TRBV6-5
TGCGCCAGCAGCCAAGTGAGTTCGAGCGGGGCCCCAACCGGGGAGCTGTTTTTT | CASSQVSSSGAPTGELFF | TRBJ2-2 | . | TRBD2 | TRBV4-3
TGCAGTGCTATATCCCAGTCTTCGCAGTATTTT | CSAISQSSQYF | TRBJ2-3 | . | . | TRBV20-1
TGTGCCAGCAGTTACAAGCTATCTTCGTACGAGCAGTACTTC | CASSYKLSSYEQYF | TRBJ2-7 | once | . | TRBV6-5
TGTGCCAGCTCACCGAGTCCCGGGACAGGGGTGATGTTTTTT | CASSPSPGTGVMFF | TRBJ2-2 | . | TRBD1 | TRBV18